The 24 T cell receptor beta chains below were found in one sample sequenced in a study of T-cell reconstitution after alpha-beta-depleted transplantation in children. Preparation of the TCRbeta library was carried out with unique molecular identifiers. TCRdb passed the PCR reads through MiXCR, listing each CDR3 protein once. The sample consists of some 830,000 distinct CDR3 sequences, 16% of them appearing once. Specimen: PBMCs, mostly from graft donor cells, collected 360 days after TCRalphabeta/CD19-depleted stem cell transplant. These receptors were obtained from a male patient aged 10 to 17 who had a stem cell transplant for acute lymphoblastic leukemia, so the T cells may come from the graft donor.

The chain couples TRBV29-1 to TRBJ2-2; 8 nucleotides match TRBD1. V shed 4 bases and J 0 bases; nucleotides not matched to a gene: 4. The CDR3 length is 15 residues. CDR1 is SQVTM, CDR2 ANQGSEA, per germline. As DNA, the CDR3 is TGCAGCGTTGGAGGGACAGGTTCGAACACCGGGGAGCTGTTTTTT. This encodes CSVGGTGSNTGELFF.

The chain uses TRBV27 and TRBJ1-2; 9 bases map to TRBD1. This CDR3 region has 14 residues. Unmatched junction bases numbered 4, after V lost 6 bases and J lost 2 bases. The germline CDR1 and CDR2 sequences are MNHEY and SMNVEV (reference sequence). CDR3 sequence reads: CASSRTGDNYGYTF. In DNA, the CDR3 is TGTGCCAGCAGCCGGACAGGGGACAACTATGGCTACACCTTC.

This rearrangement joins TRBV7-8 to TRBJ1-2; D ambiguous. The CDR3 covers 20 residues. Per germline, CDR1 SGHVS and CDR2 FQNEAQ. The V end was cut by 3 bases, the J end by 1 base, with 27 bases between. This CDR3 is CASSLSRIPYIPGLNYGYTF. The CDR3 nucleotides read TGTGCCAGCAGCTTGAGTCGGATCCCCTATATACCGGGTCTTAACTATGGCTACACCTTC.

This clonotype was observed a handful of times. CDR3 sequence reads: CSGLLAATPYEQYF. CDR3 DNA sequence: TGCAGCGGATTACTAGCGGCAACCCCCTACGAGCAGTACTTC. The chain links TRBV29-1 to TRBJ2-7, with 8 bases matching TRBD2. This CDR3 has 14 amino acids. Unmatched junction bases numbered 10, after V lost 7 bases and J lost 2 bases. The germline V gene has CDR1 SQVTM and CDR2 ANQGSEA.

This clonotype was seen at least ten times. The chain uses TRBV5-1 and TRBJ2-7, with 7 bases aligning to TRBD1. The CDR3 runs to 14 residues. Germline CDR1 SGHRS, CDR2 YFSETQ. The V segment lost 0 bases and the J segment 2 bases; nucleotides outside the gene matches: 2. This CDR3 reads CASSLDRGPYEQYF. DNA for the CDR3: TGCGCCAGCAGCTTGGACAGGGGTCCCTACGAGCAGTACTTC.

CDR3 nucleotide sequence: TGCGCCAGCAGCCCCCCTCTGTTAGCGGAGAACCACCCTACAACTGAGCAGTTCTTC. Its translation is CASSPPLLAENHPTTEQFF. The chain combines TRBV4-1 with TRBJ2-1; D is possibly TRBD2 (6 bases). CDR3 length: 19 residues. V was pared by 4 bases and J by 9 bases, with 31 bases between. The V gene's germline CDR1 is MGHRA and CDR2 YSYEKL.

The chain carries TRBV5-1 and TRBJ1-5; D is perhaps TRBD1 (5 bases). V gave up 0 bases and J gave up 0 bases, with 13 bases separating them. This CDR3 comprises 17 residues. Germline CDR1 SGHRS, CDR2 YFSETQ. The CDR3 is CASSLGDRGLSNQPQHF. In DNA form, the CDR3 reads TGCGCCAGCAGCTTGGGGGACCGAGGCCTTAGCAATCAGCCCCAGCATTTT.

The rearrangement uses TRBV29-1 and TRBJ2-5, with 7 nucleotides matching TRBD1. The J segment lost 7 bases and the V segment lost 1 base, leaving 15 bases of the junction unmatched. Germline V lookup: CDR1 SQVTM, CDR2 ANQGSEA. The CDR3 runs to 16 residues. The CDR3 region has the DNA TGCAGCGTTGAAGGATACACAGGGGACGTTGAGGGGACCCAGTACTTC. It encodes CSVEGYTGDVEGTQYF.

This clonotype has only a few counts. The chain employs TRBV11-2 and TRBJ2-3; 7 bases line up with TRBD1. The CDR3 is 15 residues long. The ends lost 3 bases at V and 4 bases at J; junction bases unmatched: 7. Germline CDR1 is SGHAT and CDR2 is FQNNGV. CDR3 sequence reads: CASSFDRVRADTQYF. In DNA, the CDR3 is TGTGCCAGCAGCTTCGACAGGGTGCGGGCAGATACGCAGTATTTT.

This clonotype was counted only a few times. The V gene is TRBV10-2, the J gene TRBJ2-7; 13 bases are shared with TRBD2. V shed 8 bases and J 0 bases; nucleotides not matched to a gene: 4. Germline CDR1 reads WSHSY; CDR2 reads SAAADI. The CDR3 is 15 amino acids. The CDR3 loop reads CASAGLAGFSYEQYF. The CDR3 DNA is TGCGCCAGCGCGGGACTAGCGGGATTCTCCTACGAGCAGTACTTC.

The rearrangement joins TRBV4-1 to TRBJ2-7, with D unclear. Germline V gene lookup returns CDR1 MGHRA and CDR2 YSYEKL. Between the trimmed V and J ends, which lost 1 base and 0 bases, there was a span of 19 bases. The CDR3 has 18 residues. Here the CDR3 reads CASSQVLARRTSSYEQYF. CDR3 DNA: TGCGCCAGCAGCCAAGTACTCGCACGCCGTACAAGCTCCTACGAGCAGTACTTC.

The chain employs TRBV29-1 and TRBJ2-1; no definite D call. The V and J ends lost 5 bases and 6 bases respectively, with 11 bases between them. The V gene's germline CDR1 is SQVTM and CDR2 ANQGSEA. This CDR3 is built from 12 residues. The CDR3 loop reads CSVLSESNEQFF. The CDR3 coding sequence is TGCAGCGTTTTAAGCGAGTCCAATGAGCAGTTCTTC.

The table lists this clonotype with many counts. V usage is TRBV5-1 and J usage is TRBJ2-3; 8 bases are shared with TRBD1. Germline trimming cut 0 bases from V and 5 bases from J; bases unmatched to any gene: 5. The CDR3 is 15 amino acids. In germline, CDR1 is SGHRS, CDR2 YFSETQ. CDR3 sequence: CASSLVSGGEDTQYF. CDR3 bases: TGCGCCAGCAGCTTGGTCTCAGGGGGCGAAGATACGCAGTATTTT.

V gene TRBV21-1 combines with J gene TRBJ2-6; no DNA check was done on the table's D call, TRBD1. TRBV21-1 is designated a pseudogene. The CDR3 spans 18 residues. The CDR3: CASSIRQGGVRGANVLTF. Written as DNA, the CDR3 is TGTGCCAGCAGCATAAGACAGGGCGGGGTACGGGGGGCCAACGTCCTGACTTTC.

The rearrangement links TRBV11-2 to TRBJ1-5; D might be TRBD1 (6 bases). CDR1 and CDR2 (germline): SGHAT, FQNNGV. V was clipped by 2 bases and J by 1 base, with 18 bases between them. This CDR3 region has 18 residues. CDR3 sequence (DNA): TGTGCCAGCAGCTTACCCCCTGGGGGCACTGGAAGCAATCAGCCCCAGCATTTT. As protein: CASSLPPGGTGSNQPQHF.

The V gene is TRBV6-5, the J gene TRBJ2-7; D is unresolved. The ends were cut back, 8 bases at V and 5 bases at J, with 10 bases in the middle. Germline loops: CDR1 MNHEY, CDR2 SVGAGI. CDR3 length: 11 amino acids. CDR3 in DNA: TGTGCCAGCCGGAGACTGCACGAGCAGTACTTC. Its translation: CASRRLHEQYF.

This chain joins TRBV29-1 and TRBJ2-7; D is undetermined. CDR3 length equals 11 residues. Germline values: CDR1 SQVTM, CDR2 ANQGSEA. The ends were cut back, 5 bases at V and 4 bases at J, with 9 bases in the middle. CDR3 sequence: CSVLIFYEQYF. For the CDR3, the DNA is TGCAGCGTTTTGATCTTTTACGAGCAGTACTTC.

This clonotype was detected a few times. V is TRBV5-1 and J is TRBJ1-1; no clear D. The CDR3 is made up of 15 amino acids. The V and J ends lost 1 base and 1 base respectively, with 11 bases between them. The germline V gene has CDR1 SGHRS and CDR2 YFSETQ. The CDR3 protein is CASSLLTPWNTEAFF. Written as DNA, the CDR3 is TGCGCCAGCAGCTTGCTAACTCCTTGGAACACTGAAGCTTTCTTT.

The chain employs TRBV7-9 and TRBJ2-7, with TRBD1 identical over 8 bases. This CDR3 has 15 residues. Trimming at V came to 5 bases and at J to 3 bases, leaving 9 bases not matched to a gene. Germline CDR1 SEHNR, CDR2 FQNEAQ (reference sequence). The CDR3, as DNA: TGTGCCAGCAGCCTCGACAGGGGCCTACACTACGAGCAGTACTTC. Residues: CASSLDRGLHYEQYF.

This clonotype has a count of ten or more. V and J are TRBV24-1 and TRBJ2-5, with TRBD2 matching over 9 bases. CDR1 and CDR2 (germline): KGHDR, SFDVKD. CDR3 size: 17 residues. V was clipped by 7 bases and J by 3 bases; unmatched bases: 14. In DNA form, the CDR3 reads TGTGCCACCAGCACTCCCCTCGGGGCTAGCGGGAAAGAGACCCAGTACTTC. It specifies CATSTPLGASGKETQYF.

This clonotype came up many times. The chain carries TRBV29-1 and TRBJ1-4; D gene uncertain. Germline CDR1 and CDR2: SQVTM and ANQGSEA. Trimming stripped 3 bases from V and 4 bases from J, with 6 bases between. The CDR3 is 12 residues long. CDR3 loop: CSVDGLNEKLFF. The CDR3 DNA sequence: TGCAGCGTTGACGGCCTTAATGAAAAACTGTTTTTT.

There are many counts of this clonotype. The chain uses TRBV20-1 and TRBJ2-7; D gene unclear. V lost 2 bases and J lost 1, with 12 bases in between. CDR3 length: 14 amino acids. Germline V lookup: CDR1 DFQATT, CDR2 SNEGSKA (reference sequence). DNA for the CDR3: TGCAGTGCTAGATTGGGCGGTAGATCCTACGAGCAGTACTTC. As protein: CSARLGGRSYEQYF.

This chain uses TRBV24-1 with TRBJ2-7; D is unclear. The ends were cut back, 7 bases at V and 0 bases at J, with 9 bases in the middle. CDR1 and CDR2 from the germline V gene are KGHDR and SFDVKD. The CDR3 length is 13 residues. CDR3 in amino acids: CATSASTSYEQYF. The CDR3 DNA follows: TGTGCCACCAGCGCCAGTACCTCCTACGAGCAGTACTTC.

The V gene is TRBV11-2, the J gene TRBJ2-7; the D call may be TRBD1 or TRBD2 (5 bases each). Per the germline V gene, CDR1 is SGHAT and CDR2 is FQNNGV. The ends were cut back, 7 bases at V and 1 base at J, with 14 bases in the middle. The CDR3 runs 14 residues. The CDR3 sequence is CASIKRDHSYEQYF. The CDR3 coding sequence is TGTGCCAGCATTAAACGGGACCATTCCTACGAGCAGTACTTC.